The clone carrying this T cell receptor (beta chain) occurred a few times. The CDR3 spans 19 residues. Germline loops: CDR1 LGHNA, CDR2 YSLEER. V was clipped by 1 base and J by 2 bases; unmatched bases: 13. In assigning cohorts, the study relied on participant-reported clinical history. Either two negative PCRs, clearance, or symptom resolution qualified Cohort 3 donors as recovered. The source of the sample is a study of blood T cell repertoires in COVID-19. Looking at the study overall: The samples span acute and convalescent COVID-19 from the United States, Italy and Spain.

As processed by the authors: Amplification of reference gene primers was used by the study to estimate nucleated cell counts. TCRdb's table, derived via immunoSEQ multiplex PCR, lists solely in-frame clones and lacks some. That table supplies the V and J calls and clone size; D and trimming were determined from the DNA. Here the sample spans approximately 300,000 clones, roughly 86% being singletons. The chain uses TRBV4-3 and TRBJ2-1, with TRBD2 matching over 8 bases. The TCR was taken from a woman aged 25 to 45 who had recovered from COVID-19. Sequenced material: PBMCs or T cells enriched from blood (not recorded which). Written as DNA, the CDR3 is TGCGCCAGCAGCCAAGGGATAAAATGGCGGGAGGCCCCCTACAATGAGCAGTTCTTC. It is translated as CASSQGIKWREAPYNEQFF.